Each of the 16 T cell receptor beta chains below was sequenced from the same sample in a study of regulatory T cells in long-lasting Graves disease. The sample's time point: persistent/refractory GD, antithyroid drugs over 5 years with positive TRAb. RNA isolated from PBMCs was used to make the TCR library. Library construction for TCR beta used iRepertoire HTBI primers and Arm-PCR of CDR3 regions. Using its own MiXCR run on the multiplex PCR reads, TCRdb lists one record per CDR3 protein. The table includes about 470,000 distinct CDR3 sequences, under 25% detected once. The sample in question was peripheral blood mononuclear cells (PBMCs), obtained when the disease was refractory, from a patient treated with antithyroid drugs. Source of these receptors: a female donor with Graves disease.

For this clonotype: A much more abundant neighbour one base away suggests this may be a read error. The V and J genes are TRBV11-2 and TRBJ2-6; possibly TRBD1 for D (6 bases). Germline-derived CDR1 and CDR2 are SGHAT and FQNNGV. V was shortened by 0 bases and J by 2 bases, with 20 bases between the two germline ends. This CDR3 contains 20 residues. CDR3 coding DNA: TGTGCCAGCAGCTTAGATTTCGCAGGGGCCTTCTCAACTGGGGCCAACGTCCTGACTTTC. Protein product: CASSLDFAGAFSTGANVLTF.

This clonotype has ten or more counts. V gene TRBV6-1 combines with J gene TRBJ2-2, with 14 bases matching TRBD2. The V and J ends lost 6 bases and 6 bases, in that order; junction bases with no gene match: 6. Germline assignment: CDR1 MNHNS and CDR2 SASEGT. CDR3 length: 16 amino acids. Written as DNA, the CDR3 is TGTGCCAGCAGGACGAGACTAGCGGGAGGGGCCGGGGAGCTGTTTTTT. This translates into CASRTRLAGGAGELFF.

This clonotype was seen ten or more times. V and J are TRBV29-1 and TRBJ2-7, with 8 bases lining up with TRBD1. V lost 6 bases and J lost 3; bases outside the gene matches: 7. Per the germline V gene, CDR1 is SQVTM and CDR2 is ANQGSEA. The length of the CDR3 is 13 residues. The DNA of the CDR3 is TGCAGCGTCGCTCACGGACAGGGCTACGAGCAGTACTTC. Translating gives CSVAHGQGYEQYF.

A few counts support this clonotype. The V call is TRBV28, the J call TRBJ2-2; 7 bases fit TRBD2. The CDR3 runs 16 residues. Germline V CDR1 and CDR2: MDHEN, SYDVKM. The trim removed 7 bases at V and 0 bases at J, leaving 8 bases unmatched. CDR3 sequence reads: CASTFPSGANTGELFF. The CDR3 nucleotides are TGTGCCAGCACGTTCCCCAGCGGGGCGAACACCGGGGAGCTGTTTTTT.

This clonotype was observed many times. This chain joins TRBV15 and TRBJ2-5; D is uncertain. CDR3 size: 14 residues. The V end lost 0 bases, the J end lost 2 bases, and 7 bases lay between the germline ends. CDR1 LNHNV and CDR2 YYDKDF come from the germline V gene (reference sequence). The CDR3 loop is CATSRDLGQETQYF. Here the CDR3 DNA reads TGTGCCACCAGCAGAGATCTCGGGCAAGAGACCCAGTACTTC.

The chain recombines TRBV7-9 with TRBJ2-7, with TRBD1 matching 10 bases. V was clipped by 5 bases and J by 1 base; unmatched bases: 8. Germline CDR1 SEHNR, CDR2 FQNEAQ (reference sequence). CDR3 size: 16 residues. This CDR3 is CASSQPTGQGSYEQYF. CDR3 DNA: TGTGCCAGCAGCCAACCCACGGGACAGGGGTCCTACGAGCAGTACTTC. The full variable domain, with the rest looked up from reference TRBV7-9 and TRBJ2-7, is DTGVSQNPRHKITKRGQNVTFRCDPISEHNRLYWYRQTLGQGPEFLTYFQNEAQLEKSRLLSDRFSAERPKGSFSTLEIQRTEQGDSAMYLCASSQPTGQGSYEQYFGPGTRLTVT.

The J gene is TRBJ1-1, the V gene TRBV30; D ambiguous. Trimming took off 0 bases at V and 7 bases at J, with 9 bases between the two ends. This CDR3 has 12 residues. Germline V gene lookup returns CDR1 GTSNPN and CDR2 SVGIG (reference sequence). This chain's CDR3 is CAWSVHGNEAFF. The CDR3 DNA reads TGTGCCTGGAGTGTACACGGTAATGAAGCTTTCTTT. The whole variable domain, filled in from reference TRBV30 and TRBJ1-1, reads SQTIHQWPATLVQPVGSPLSLECTVEGTSNPNLYWYRQAAGRGLQLLFYSVGIGQISSEVPQNLSASRPQDRQFILSSKKLLLSDSGFYLCAWSVHGNEAFFGQGTRLTVV.

The chain employs TRBV27 and TRBJ2-7; TRBD1 agrees at 8 bases. Germline V gene lookup returns CDR1 MNHEY and CDR2 SMNVEV (reference sequence). The CDR3 has 16 amino acids. With 5 bases clipped from V and 6 bases from J, the junction kept 15 bases outside the gene matches. The CDR3 is CASSPPAGTGPSEQYF. The CDR3 nucleotides are TGTGCCAGCAGTCCCCCCGCCGGGACAGGTCCATCCGAGCAGTACTTC.

The chain uses TRBV29-1 and TRBJ2-2; no clear D gene. The CDR3 length is 13 residues. V dropped 3 bases and J dropped 4 bases, with 9 bases sitting between them. The germline V gene has CDR1 SQVTM and CDR2 ANQGSEA. CDR3 sequence: CSVDPAFTGELFF. In DNA form, the CDR3 reads TGCAGCGTTGATCCGGCTTTCACCGGGGAGCTGTTTTTT.

This clonotype was seen repeatedly, ten times or more. The CDR3 region has the DNA TGTGCCAGCCGAAGACAGCCTCGGGGAAAACTGTTTTTT. This gives the protein CASRRQPRGKLFF. The J gene is TRBJ1-4, the V gene TRBV2; possibly TRBD1 for D (5 bases). The V gene's germline CDR1 is SNHLY and CDR2 FYNNEI. Trimming took 8 bases from V and 10 from J, leaving 17 bases between them. The CDR3 is 13 amino acids.

This clonotype was seen ten or more times. The rearrangement joins TRBV7-9 to TRBJ1-1, with D maybe TRBD1 (5 bases). CDR1 is SEHNR and CDR2 is FQNEAQ in the germline V gene (reference sequence). The CDR3 length is 15 residues. Trimming left V 4 bases short and J 3 bases short, with 15 bases between. CDR3: CASSSFVGGDTEAFF. CDR3 nucleotide sequence: TGTGCCAGCAGCTCTTTCGTGGGAGGGGACACTGAAGCTTTCTTT.

In DNA form, the CDR3 reads TGTGCCAGCACCATGTTTGCGGGGGGAGGGGGAAAAGAGACCCAGTACTTC. Translation: CASTMFAGGGGKETQYF. The chain recombines TRBV11-2 with TRBJ2-5; 8 nucleotides agree with TRBD2. Germline V gene data show CDR1 as SGHAT and CDR2 as FQNNGV. The CDR3 is 17 amino acids. The V gene end was trimmed by 7 bases and the J gene end by 3 bases; junction bases not matched to a gene: 16.

This chain joins TRBV5-5 and TRBJ1-2, with 9 nucleotides matching TRBD1. The V segment lost 4 bases and the J segment 8 bases; nucleotides outside the gene matches: 9. This CDR3 contains 14 residues. Germline lookup yields CDR1 SGHKS and CDR2 YYEKEE (reference sequence). The CDR3 loop is CASSRLGQGNGYTF. The CDR3 DNA follows: TGTGCCAGCAGCCGCTTGGGACAGGGTAACGGCTACACCTTC.

This rearrangement joins TRBV6-2 or TRBV6-3 to TRBJ2-7, with D maybe TRBD2 (5 bases). V dropped 6 bases and J dropped 5 bases, with 14 bases sitting between them. CDR1 MNHEY and CDR2 SVGEGT come from the germline V gene. This CDR3 comprises 13 residues. The CDR3 is CASSLGGWDEQYF. The DNA of the CDR3 is TGTGCCAGCAGCCTCGGAGGCTGGGACGAGCAGTACTTC.

As to this clonotype: It may be a read error: a sequence one base away is much more abundant. Here the CDR3 omits its conserved ending phenylalanine or tryptophan, so a read error is the likely source. The genes are TRBV11-2 and TRBJ1-2; D not resolved. CDR3 size: 13 residues. Between the trimmed V and J ends, which lost 3 bases and 2 bases, there was a span of 7 bases. Germline CDR1 reads SGHAT; CDR2 reads FQNNGV. The CDR3 DNA sequence: TGTGCCAGCAGCTTGACACAGAACTATGGCTACACCCTC. Its protein is CASSLTQNYGYTL.

As to this clonotype: A read error is possible here, since a much larger clone lies one base away. The conserved phenylalanine or tryptophan is not found at the CDR3 terminus, so this likely reflects a read error. The rearrangement links TRBV6-6 to TRBJ2-7; D is ambiguous. This CDR3 spans 18 amino acids. Trimming took off 0 bases at V and 3 bases at J, with 21 bases between the two ends. In germline, CDR1 is MNHNY, CDR2 SVGAGI (reference sequence). The CDR3 spells CASSYSTSDPKDDYEQYL. The DNA for the CDR3 is TGTGCCAGCAGTTACTCGACCTCTGACCCGAAAGATGACTACGAGCAGTACCTC.